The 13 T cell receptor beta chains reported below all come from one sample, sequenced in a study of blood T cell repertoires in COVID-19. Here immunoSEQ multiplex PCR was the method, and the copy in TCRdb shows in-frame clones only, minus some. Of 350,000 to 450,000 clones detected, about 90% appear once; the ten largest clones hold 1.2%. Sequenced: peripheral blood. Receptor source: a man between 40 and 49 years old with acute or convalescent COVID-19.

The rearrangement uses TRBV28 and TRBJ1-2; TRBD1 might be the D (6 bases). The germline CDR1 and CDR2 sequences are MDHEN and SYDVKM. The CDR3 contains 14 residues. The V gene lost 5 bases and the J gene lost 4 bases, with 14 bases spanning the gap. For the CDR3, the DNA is TGTGCCAGCAGTCCTCCGACAGGCCCCTATGGCTACACCTTC. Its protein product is CASSPPTGPYGYTF.

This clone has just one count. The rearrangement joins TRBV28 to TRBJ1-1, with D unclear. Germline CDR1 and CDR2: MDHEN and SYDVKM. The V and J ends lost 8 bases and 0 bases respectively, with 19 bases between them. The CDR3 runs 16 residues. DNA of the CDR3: TGTGCCAGCCACCCCCCCGGAGAGGGTATGAACACTGAAGCTTTCTTT. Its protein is CASHPPGEGMNTEAFF.

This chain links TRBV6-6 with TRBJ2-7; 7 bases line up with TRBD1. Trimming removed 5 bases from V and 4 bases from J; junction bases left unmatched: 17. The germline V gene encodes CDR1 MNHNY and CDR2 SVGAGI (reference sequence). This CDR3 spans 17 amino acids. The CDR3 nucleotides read TGTGCCAGCAGTCGCCTGGGACAGTATCGATACCAGTACGAGCAGTACTTC. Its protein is CASSRLGQYRYQYEQYF.

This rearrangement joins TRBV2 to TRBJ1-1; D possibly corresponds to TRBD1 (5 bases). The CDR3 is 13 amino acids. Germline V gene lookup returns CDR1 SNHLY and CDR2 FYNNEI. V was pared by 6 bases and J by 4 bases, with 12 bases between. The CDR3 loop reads CASSLGGSTEAFF. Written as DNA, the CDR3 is TGTGCCAGCAGCCTGGGGGGGAGCACTGAAGCTTTCTTT.

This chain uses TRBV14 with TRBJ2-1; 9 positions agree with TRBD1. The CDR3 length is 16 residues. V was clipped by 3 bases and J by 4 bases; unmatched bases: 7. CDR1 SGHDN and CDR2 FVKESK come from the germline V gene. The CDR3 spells CASSHLTGGGYNEQFF. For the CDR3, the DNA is TGTGCCAGCAGCCACCTGACAGGGGGAGGGTACAATGAGCAGTTCTTC.

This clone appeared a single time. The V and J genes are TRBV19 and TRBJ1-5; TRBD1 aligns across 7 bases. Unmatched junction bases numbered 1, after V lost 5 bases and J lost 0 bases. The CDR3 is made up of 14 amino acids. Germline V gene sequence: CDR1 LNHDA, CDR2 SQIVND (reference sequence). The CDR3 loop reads CASSGTDSNQPQHF. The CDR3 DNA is TGTGCCAGTAGTGGGACAGATAGCAATCAGCCCCAGCATTTT.

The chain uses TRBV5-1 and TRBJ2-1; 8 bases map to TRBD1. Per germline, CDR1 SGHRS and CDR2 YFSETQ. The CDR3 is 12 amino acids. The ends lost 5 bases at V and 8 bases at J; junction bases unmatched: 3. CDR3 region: CASRTTGDEQFF. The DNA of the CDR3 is TGCGCCAGCAGGACGACAGGGGATGAGCAGTTCTTC.

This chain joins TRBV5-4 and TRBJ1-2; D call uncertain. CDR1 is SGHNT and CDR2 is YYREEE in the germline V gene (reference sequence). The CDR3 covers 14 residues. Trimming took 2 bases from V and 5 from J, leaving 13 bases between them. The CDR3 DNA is TGTGCCAGCAGCTTCTGGGGAGGGCCGTATGGCTACACCTTC. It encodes CASSFWGGPYGYTF.

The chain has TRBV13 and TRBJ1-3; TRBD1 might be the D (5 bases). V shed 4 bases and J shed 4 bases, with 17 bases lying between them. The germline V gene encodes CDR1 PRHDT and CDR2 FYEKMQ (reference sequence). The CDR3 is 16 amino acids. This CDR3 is CASSSTTSRGGNTIYF. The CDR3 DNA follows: TGTGCCAGCAGCTCCACGACATCAAGGGGAGGAAACACCATATATTTT.

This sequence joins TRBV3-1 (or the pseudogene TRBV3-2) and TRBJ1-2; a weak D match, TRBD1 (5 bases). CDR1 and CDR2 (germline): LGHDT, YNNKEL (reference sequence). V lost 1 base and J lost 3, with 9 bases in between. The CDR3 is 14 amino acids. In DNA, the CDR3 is TGTGCCAGCAGCCAAGTATCGGGGGACTATGGCTACACCTTC. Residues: CASSQVSGDYGYTF.

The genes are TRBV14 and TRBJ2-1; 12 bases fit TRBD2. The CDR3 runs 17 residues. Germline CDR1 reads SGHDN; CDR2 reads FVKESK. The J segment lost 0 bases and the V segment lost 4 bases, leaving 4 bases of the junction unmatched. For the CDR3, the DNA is TGTGCCAGCAGCCCTCTGACTAGCGGGAGCTCCTACAATGAGCAGTTCTTC. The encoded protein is CASSPLTSGSSYNEQFF.

CDR3 residues: CASSFGDSRTDTQYF. For the CDR3, the DNA is TGCGCCAGCAGCTTTGGGGACAGCCGGACAGATACGCAGTATTTT. The chain links TRBV5-1 to TRBJ2-3; 7 bases agree with TRBD1. CDR1 is SGHRS, CDR2 YFSETQ, per germline. Trimming cost V 2 bases and J 3 bases; bases outside gene matches: 6. The CDR3 consists of 15 residues.

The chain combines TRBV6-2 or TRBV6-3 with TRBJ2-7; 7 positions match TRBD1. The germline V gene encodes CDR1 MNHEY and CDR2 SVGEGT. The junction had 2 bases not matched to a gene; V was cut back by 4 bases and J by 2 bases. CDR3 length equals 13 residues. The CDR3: CASSSDRAYEQYF. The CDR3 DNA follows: TGTGCCAGCAGTTCCGACAGGGCCTACGAGCAGTACTTC.